Below are 30 T cell receptor beta chains sequenced from a single sample in a study of blood T cells in healthy people across ages. A second roughly 7 to 11 cycle PCR used barcoded and J-beta primers. TCRdb reprocessed the 5' RACE reads with MiXCR, giving one entry per CDR3 protein. The sample consists of over 1,500,000 distinct CDR3 sequences, around 50% of them appearing once. The sequenced sample was blood. The receptors derive from a woman between 40 and 50 years old in good health.

This clonotype was counted only a few times. This rearrangement joins TRBV4-3 to TRBJ2-7; D is undetermined. CDR3 length: 15 amino acids. Germline CDR1 is LGHNA and CDR2 is YSLEER. The V end lost 0 bases, the J end lost 1 base, and 10 bases lay between the germline ends. The CDR3 spells CASSQETERSYEQYF. The CDR3 coding sequence is TGCGCCAGCAGCCAAGAAACAGAAAGATCCTACGAGCAGTACTTC.

This chain uses TRBV28 with TRBJ2-4, with TRBD2 matching over 10 bases. Germline V CDR1 and CDR2: MDHEN, SYDVKM. Trimming took 6 bases from V and 4 from J; bases not matched to a gene: 9. The CDR3 has 16 residues. The CDR3 loop reads CASSIGGLAVKNIQYF. In nucleotides, the CDR3 is TGTGCCAGCAGCATCGGTGGACTAGCGGTGAAAAACATTCAGTACTTC.

The V call is TRBV27, the J call TRBJ1-2; D gene ambiguous. The CDR3 spans 16 residues. Germline V gene data show CDR1 as MNHEY and CDR2 as SMNVEV (reference sequence). The germline V and J ends were trimmed by 3 bases and 2 bases, with 16 bases remaining between them. CDR3 bases: TGTGCCAGCAGTTTTATCCCCCAACGTGGAAACTATGGCTACACCTTC. Translation: CASSFIPQRGNYGYTF.

The CDR3 here is CASSLSWTGDQPQHF. The CDR3 DNA reads TGTGCCAGCAGTTTAAGTTGGACAGGGGATCAGCCCCAGCATTTT. The chain couples TRBV12-3 or TRBV12-4 to TRBJ1-5; TRBD1 agrees at 9 bases. The CDR3 sequence is 15 residues long. V lost 2 bases and J lost 5; bases outside the gene matches: 4.

In this sample, this clonotype turned up a few times. V usage is TRBV5-1 and J usage is TRBJ2-7, with D perhaps given as TRBD1 or TRBD2 (5 bases each). The CDR3 consists of 14 residues. CDR1 and CDR2 from the germline V gene are SGHRS and YFSETQ. With 0 bases removed from V and 5 bases from J, the gap between germline ends came to 12 bases. DNA for the CDR3: TGCGCCAGCAGCTTGGCCGGGACGGATGACGAGCAGTACTTC. The encoded protein is CASSLAGTDDEQYF.

This rearrangement joins TRBV20-1 to TRBJ2-3; D is perhaps TRBD2 (6 bases). Germline-derived CDR1 and CDR2 are DFQATT and SNEGSKA (reference sequence). V lost 8 bases to trimming and J lost 0 bases, with 12 bases between them. This CDR3 spans 13 amino acids. CDR3 sequence (DNA): TGCAGTCCCGGGAGACCTAGCACAGATACGCAGTATTTT. Encoded protein: CSPGRPSTDTQYF.

The chain recombines TRBV6-1 with TRBJ1-4; TRBD1 matches 9 bases. V gave up 8 bases and J gave up 6 bases; unmatched junction bases: 4. The length of the CDR3 is 13 residues. CDR1 and CDR2 from the germline V gene are MNHNS and SASEGT. The chain's CDR3 is CASSDRGYEKLFF. The CDR3 DNA follows: TGTGCCAGCTCGGACAGGGGTTATGAAAAACTGTTTTTT.

The rearrangement uses TRBV18 and TRBJ2-5; tentatively, D is TRBD1 (6 bases). Germline CDR1 and CDR2: KGHSH and LQKENI. This CDR3 is 13 amino acids long. The V gene lost 3 bases and the J gene lost 11 bases, with 16 bases spanning the gap. This CDR3 is CASSPDRTEGQYF. The DNA for the CDR3 is TGTGCCAGCTCACCGGACCGGACAGAGGGGCAGTACTTC.

As regards this clonotype: Relative to the germline gene, one junction end is altered; a read error may explain this. This chain joins TRBV6-1 and TRBJ2-3; 10 positions match TRBD2. Germline assignment: CDR1 MNHNS and CDR2 SASEGT. The CDR3 runs to 17 residues. The CDR3 DNA is TGTGCCTGCAGACGGCGGGGACTAGCGCCGATCACAGATACGCAGTATTTT. It translates to CACRRRGLAPITDTQYF.

This clonotype was seen once. This sequence joins TRBV5-1 and TRBJ2-7, with D uncertain. TRBJ2-5 explains the end of the DNA better; the J call may be wrong. Germline CDR1 is SGHRS and CDR2 is YFSETQ. The CDR3 is made up of 15 amino acids. CDR3 sequence reads: CASSLVPASAETQYF. The CDR3 nucleotides read TGCGCCAGCAGCTTGGTTCCAGCGTCGGCGGAGACCCAGTACTTC.

The chain links TRBV5-1 to TRBJ2-1; 7 bases agree with TRBD1. The CDR3 is made up of 16 amino acids. CDR1 and CDR2 (germline): SGHRS, YFSETQ. V shed 7 bases and J 1 base; nucleotides not matched to a gene: 11. CDR3 nucleotides: TGCGCCAGCGAGAAACAGGGGAGTGGATCCTACAATGAGCAGTTCTTC. It encodes CASEKQGSGSYNEQFF.

The genes are TRBV3-1 and TRBJ2-1; 8 nucleotides agree with TRBD2. The germline CDR1 and CDR2 sequences are LGHDT and YNNKEL (reference sequence). This CDR3 has 18 residues. Losses at the gene ends were 1 base for V and 3 bases for J; bases not matched to a gene: 11. The CDR3 loop is CASSQVAPSGGSYNEQFF. CDR3 DNA sequence: TGTGCCAGCAGCCAAGTCGCACCAAGCGGGGGCAGCTACAATGAGCAGTTCTTC.

The rearrangement links TRBV7-3 to TRBJ2-1; 9 bases are a match to TRBD2. Per the germline V gene, CDR1 is SGHTA and CDR2 is FQGTGA. Losses at the gene ends were 6 bases for V and 0 bases for J; bases not matched to a gene: 9. The CDR3 spans 17 residues. The DNA of the CDR3 is TGTGCCAGCAGATCCGGGGCGGGAGGGGCCTCCTACAATGAGCAGTTCTTC. Its translation is CASRSGAGGASYNEQFF. The full variable domain, its missing parts supplied by reference TRBV7-3 and TRBJ2-1, is GAGVSQTPSNKVTEKGKYVELRCDPISGHTALYWYRQSLGQGPEFLIYFQGTGAADDSGLPNDRFFAVRPEGSVSTLKIQRTERGDSAVYLCASRSGAGGASYNEQFFGPGTRLTVL.

This chain connects TRBV11-1 to TRBJ2-1, with D maybe TRBD1 (6 bases). Trimming removed 5 bases from V and 6 bases from J, with 14 bases in between. This CDR3 has 14 amino acids. The germline V gene encodes CDR1 SGHAT and CDR2 FQDESV (reference sequence). The CDR3 is CASSHSQGGNEQFF. In DNA form, the CDR3 reads TGTGCCAGCAGCCATTCACAGGGTGGCAATGAGCAGTTCTTC.

This clonotype was found a few times. CDR3 bases: TGCAGCGTTCTACAGGCGGCCGGGAGTGGGGATGAAAAACTGTTTTTT. Translated: CSVLQAAGSGDEKLFF. V usage is TRBV29-1 and J usage is TRBJ1-4, with D perhaps TRBD1 (5 bases). Trimming cost V 5 bases and J 6 bases, with 22 bases left between them. The CDR3 covers 16 residues. Per the germline V gene, CDR1 is SQVTM and CDR2 is ANQGSEA.

The V call is TRBV20-1, the J call TRBJ1-5; D might be TRBD1 (6 bases). This CDR3 spans 16 amino acids. Germline assignment: CDR1 DFQATT and CDR2 SNEGSKA (reference sequence). V lost 0 bases and J lost 2, with 14 bases in between. The CDR3 region has the DNA TGCAGTGCTAGAGATTACGGGGGGGCCGGCAATCAGCCCCAGCATTTT. This translates into CSARDYGGAGNQPQHF.

CDR3 loop: CASSQETGSKNQPQHF. The CDR3 region has the DNA TGTGCCAGCAGCCAAGAGACAGGGTCTAAGAATCAGCCCCAGCATTTT. The chain carries TRBV4-2 and TRBJ1-5, with 7 bases fitting TRBD1. Germline CDR1 LGHNA, CDR2 YNFKEQ. This CDR3 is 16 amino acids long. The V segment lost 0 bases and the J segment 4 bases; nucleotides outside the gene matches: 6.

The chain carries TRBV7-8 and TRBJ2-5; 10 nucleotides agree with TRBD2. The junction had 6 bases not matched to a gene; V was cut back by 2 bases and J by 0 bases. This CDR3 is 17 amino acids long. Germline V lookup: CDR1 SGHVS, CDR2 FQNEAQ. The CDR3: CASSLSNSGGYQETQYF. The CDR3 bases are TGTGCCAGCAGCTTATCCAATAGCGGGGGGTACCAAGAGACCCAGTACTTC.

This clonotype has more than one count but fewer than ten. V usage is TRBV29-1 and J usage is TRBJ2-1; 9 positions match TRBD1. V shed 4 bases, J shed 4 bases, and the junction held 5 bases outside the gene matches. Germline loops: CDR1 SQVTM, CDR2 ANQGSEA. The CDR3 extends over 14 amino acids. CDR3 residues: CSVAPGQGYNEQFF. The CDR3 coding sequence is TGCAGCGTTGCCCCGGGACAGGGATACAATGAGCAGTTCTTC.

The chain couples TRBV5-1 to TRBJ2-2; D is unclear. Germline loops: CDR1 SGHRS, CDR2 YFSETQ. Trimming removed 4 bases at V and 0 bases at J, with 10 bases between. This CDR3 region has 15 residues. CDR3 sequence reads: CASSPKAANTGELFF. The CDR3 bases are TGCGCCAGCAGCCCTAAGGCGGCGAACACCGGGGAGCTGTTTTTT.

This rearrangement joins TRBV6-5 to TRBJ2-6, with D perhaps TRBD1 (6 bases). Trimming stripped 6 bases from V and 0 bases from J, with 12 bases between. The CDR3 is 16 amino acids. From germline, CDR1 is MNHEY and CDR2 SVGAGI. Here the CDR3 reads CASRTGIASGANVLTF. The DNA of the CDR3 is TGTGCCAGCAGAACAGGGATTGCCTCTGGGGCCAACGTCCTGACTTTC.

This chain connects TRBV11-2 to TRBJ2-5; D call uncertain. The V end lost 5 bases, the J end lost 2 bases, and 9 bases lay between the germline ends. Germline V lookup: CDR1 SGHAT, CDR2 FQNNGV. The CDR3 has 13 residues. For the CDR3, the DNA is TGTGCCAGCAGCGTGGTCCAGCAAGAGACCCAGTACTTC. This encodes CASSVVQQETQYF.

The chain combines TRBV4-1 with TRBJ2-3; TRBD1 might be the D (5 bases). The CDR3 has 16 amino acids. CDR1 is MGHRA, CDR2 YSYEKL, per germline. V lost 4 bases and J 2 bases, leaving 16 bases between the germline ends. The CDR3 spells CASSLPPGMNTDTQYF. CDR3 nucleotides: TGCGCCAGCAGCCTCCCCCCAGGGATGAACACAGATACGCAGTATTTT.

This clonotype was seen only a few times. V is TRBV7-2 and J is TRBJ1-2, with D tentatively TRBD1 (5 bases). V was pared by 1 base and J by 7 bases, with 19 bases between. CDR1 is SGHTA, CDR2 FQGNSA, per germline. CDR3 length equals 16 residues. In DNA, the CDR3 is TGTGCCAGCAGCTTAGATGTCGTTGGGGGTTACGGTGGCTACACCTTC. Its translation: CASSLDVVGGYGGYTF.

The genes are TRBV12-3 or TRBV12-4 and TRBJ2-1; a weak D match, TRBD2 (6 bases). The length of the CDR3 is 14 residues. V lost 4 bases, J lost 3 bases, and 10 bases lay in between. This CDR3 reads CASSSGRIYNEQFF. Here the CDR3 DNA reads TGTGCCAGCAGTTCGGGGAGGATCTACAATGAGCAGTTCTTC.

J is TRBJ2-1 and V is TRBV28; 13 bases fit TRBD2. CDR3 size: 15 residues. With 6 bases clipped from V and 8 bases from J, the junction kept 7 bases outside the gene matches. The V gene's germline CDR1 is MDHEN and CDR2 SYDVKM. The CDR3 here is CASSRRLAGGHEQFF. The CDR3 DNA reads as TGTGCCAGCAGCCGTAGACTAGCGGGGGGTCATGAGCAGTTCTTC. The variable domain in full, completed from reference TRBV28 and TRBJ2-1, reads DVKVTQSSRYLVKRTGEKVFLECVQDMDHENMFWYRQDPGLGLRLIYFSYDVKMKEKGDIPEGYSVSREKKERFSLILESASTNQTSMYLCASSRRLAGGHEQFFGPGTRLTVL.

V usage is TRBV3-1 and J usage is TRBJ1-6; maybe TRBD1 (5 bases). This CDR3 comprises 13 residues. Deletions cut 2 bases from V and 15 bases from J, with 14 bases between. From germline, CDR1 is LGHDT and CDR2 YNNKEL (reference sequence). CDR3 in amino acids: CASSQTGGLLLHF. CDR3 bases: TGTGCCAGCAGCCAAACAGGCGGATTGCTCCTCCACTTT.

The chain links TRBV7-9 to TRBJ1-6; D may be TRBD1 (5 bases). This CDR3 is 15 amino acids long. Germline V gene sequence: CDR1 SEHNR, CDR2 FQNEAQ (reference sequence). V was clipped by 2 bases and J by 9 bases, with 14 bases between them. The CDR3, as DNA: TGTGCCAGCAGCTTACCCCCGGGCGGGGGTTCACCCCTCCACTTT. Amino acid sequence: CASSLPPGGGSPLHF.

On this clonotype: A much larger clone differs by one base, so this may be a read error. The chain couples TRBV11-2 to TRBJ2-5, with D unresolved. The CDR3 has 12 amino acids. V lost 2 bases, J lost 6 bases, and 7 bases lay in between. In germline, CDR1 is SGHAT, CDR2 FQNNGV. The CDR3 sequence is CASSLRSKTQYF. The DNA of the CDR3 is TGTGCCAGCAGCTTAAGGTCGAAGACCCAGTACTTC.

This clonotype was found a few times. The chain uses TRBV24-1 and TRBJ1-1; D not resolved. Germline CDR1 KGHDR, CDR2 SFDVKD. Trimming removed 5 bases at V and 1 base at J, with 4 bases between. There are 12 residues in the CDR3. The CDR3: CATSGGNTEAFF. CDR3 nucleotide sequence: TGTGCCACCAGTGGAGGGAACACTGAAGCTTTCTTT.